Reported below is one T cell receptor (beta chain). This clone turned up a few times. Its antigen specificity is not known. No base quality information exists; no much larger clone differs at one position. The entire amount of isolated RNA was reverse transcribed using the High Capacity cDNA Reverse Transcription Kit, so the sequenced TCRB transcripts were expressed ones. Deep immunoSEQ sequencing was performed on naive, central memory and regulatory T cell samples, with an average of about 3.6 million total reads per sample. After sorted cells were lysed in RLT buffer, RNA was extracted with DNase-treated RNeasy Micro or Mini kits, with the choice depending on cell number. Each cell subset was processed separately to prevent cross-contamination, with patient and healthy donor samples processed together. TCRB sequences were amplified from cDNA with the immunoSEQ multiplex PCR, producing 87-bp fragments spanning the CDR3 region. The amplicons were sequenced using the Illumina HiSeq platform. The authors' analysis ran thus. Synthetic template baselines were used to correct PCR bias computationally, reads within Hamming distance 2 were collapsed, and singletons that could not be merged were discarded. Reads were aligned against IMGT so that V, D and J genes, CDR3 length and insertions or deletions at six rearrangement sites could be assigned. Within each subset, clonotype counts were normalized to sorted cell number, after which true diversity and Gini coefficients were computed with the tcR R package. The overlap coefficient, calculated on TCRB nucleotide sequences, was used to quantify repertoire sharing. As a proxy for the pre-selection repertoire, out-of-frame TCRB sequences from naive cells were analyzed. The table was pulled from immuneACCESS by TCRdb, which kept in-frame rearrangements only. Such tables lose some clones; where checked, under half of the loss comes from unresolved V genes, and the rest has no known cause. That table gives V, J and clone size, and the DNA gave D and trimming. For this sample there are roughly 450,000 clones; approximately 15% appear just once. Of the sample, 0.03% to 0.04% falls within the top ten clones.

This specimen comes from a study of beta chain features in type 1 diabetes (dated by TCRdb to the late 2010s). In the study overall: Mean age, gender distribution, total cell number and subset yield did not differ between patients and healthy donors. Whereas all 28 donors provided naive and central memory subsets, regulatory and stem cell-like memory subsets were isolated from just 8 patients and roughly 8 healthy donors. Across all samples, approximately 100 million sorted cells were examined, and cell number per subset correlated strongly with RNA yield. In the study, TCRB repertoires of sorted circulating CD4+ T cell subsets from recently diagnosed type 1 diabetes patients were compared with those of matched healthy donors.

Deletion took 4 bases off V and 3 bases off J, with a span of 16 bases between the germline ends. CDR3 length: 15 amino acids, cysteine to phenylalanine. The kept DNA is CDR3 alone, 45 bases in frame from the first base. Via the germline V gene, CDR1 is SGDLS and CDR2 YYNGEE. A single peripheral blood draw of 90 to 150 mL on average was collected from each donor into heparinised tubes. A BD FACSAria II and a panel including CD45RO, CCR7, CD25, CD127, CD95 and CD27 were used to sort naive, central memory, regulatory and stem cell-like memory CD4+ T cells. Every sorted population had a purity above 95%. PBMCs were separated immediately by Lymphoprep density gradient centrifugation and were stained directly, without being cultured. So that batch effects would be minimized, each experiment stained and sorted samples in pairs, pairing one healthy donor with one patient. Study-wide conclusions, independent of this receptor: In all four CD4+ subsets, TCRB CDR3 length was moderately but significantly shorter in type 1 diabetes patients. Patients with type 1 diabetes made fewer insertions and deleted more nucleotides at VDJ recombination sites, implying thymic rearrangement abnormalities. PCR might favor shorter templates, but patient and control samples were amplified and corrected together, so any skew would affect both groups equally. Because cDNA rather than genomic DNA was sequenced, highly expressing activated cells could have been over-represented, although no difference in activation and CD3 levels was found between groups. The naive, central memory and regulatory TCRB repertoires appeared to resemble one another more closely among patients than among healthy donors. Because the HLA sub-analyses included only small numbers of individuals, any influence of HLA type on TCRB rearrangement was left unresolved.

The sequence joins TRBV9 to TRBJ1-2, with the D gene not clear enough to name. The TCR originated in a man younger than 40 in good health. Sequenced material: naive CD4+ T cells from blood. In the paper's terms, the cell subset or site label means: true naive CD4+ T cells. The bases read TGTGCCAGCAGCCCAGCCCCTTACGGGGACTATGGCTACACCTTC. The encoded protein is CASSPAPYGDYGYTF.